Following are 30 T cell receptor beta chains from one sample sequenced in a study of blood T cells in healthy people across ages. A sample-barcoded 5' primer and a J-beta primer mix were used in a second PCR of about 7 to 11 cycles. TCRdb called the 5' RACE reads again in MiXCR, with one record for every CDR3 protein. The profile shows some 710,000 distinct CDR3 sequences, about a fifth of them singletons. Input material: blood. These receptor sequences come from a man aged 65 to 79 in good health.

This clonotype showed up just a few times. V gene TRBV13 combines with J gene TRBJ1-2, with D hard to call. The CDR3 has 16 residues. Trimming took 0 bases from V and 4 from J, leaving 15 bases between them. Per germline, CDR1 PRHDT and CDR2 FYEKMQ (reference sequence). The CDR3 spells CASSLGRGTPIYGYTF. CDR3 nucleotide sequence: TGTGCCAGCAGCTTAGGTCGCGGCACCCCAATCTATGGCTACACCTTC.

This clonotype occurred a few times. V and J are TRBV20-1 and TRBJ2-2, with D unclear. With 0 bases removed from V and 10 bases from J, the gap between germline ends came to 12 bases. CDR1 is DFQATT and CDR2 is SNEGSKA in the germline V gene (reference sequence). The CDR3 runs to 13 residues. The CDR3 region has the DNA TGCAGTGCTAGAGATCTGAGATCGGCGGAGCTGTTTTTT. Protein product: CSARDLRSAELFF.

The chain links TRBV5-1 to TRBJ2-5; the D is unclear. There are 16 residues in the CDR3. V dropped 4 bases and J dropped 0 bases, with 16 bases sitting between them. Germline CDR1 and CDR2: SGHRS and YFSETQ. In DNA form, the CDR3 reads TGCGCCAGCAGCGGGTTGGGCACTGGATACCAAGAGACCCAGTACTTC. Translation gives CASSGLGTGYQETQYF.

This clonotype was picked up a small number of times. V gene TRBV24-1 combines with J gene TRBJ2-2, with a weak D call TRBD2 (6 bases). The CDR3 runs to 15 residues. The germline V gene encodes CDR1 KGHDR and CDR2 SFDVKD. Trimming pared 4 bases from V and 4 bases from J, leaving 12 bases between. Here the CDR3 reads CATSDAGRITGELFF. The CDR3 nucleotides are TGTGCCACCAGTGACGCGGGACGGATCACCGGGGAGCTGTTTTTT.

The table lists this clonotype with a few counts. The chain employs TRBV20-1 and TRBJ2-3; TRBD2 matches 7 bases. V lost 0 bases and J lost 1; bases outside the gene matches: 4. The CDR3 consists of 15 residues. The germline gives CDR1 DFQATT, CDR2 SNEGSKA (reference sequence). CDR3: CSARDREAGTDTQYF. The CDR3 DNA reads as TGCAGTGCTAGAGATCGGGAGGCTGGCACAGATACGCAGTATTTT.

This clonotype has only a few counts. A read error may account for a junction end that differs from germline. The chain combines TRBV5-5 with TRBJ2-3; maybe TRBD2 (5 bases). The CDR3 sequence is 14 residues long. From germline, CDR1 is SGHKS and CDR2 YYEKEE (reference sequence). The CDR3 bases are TGTGCCAGCGGCTTCGCCCCAGTCGGGAATACGCAGTATTTT. Translation: CASGFAPVGNTQYF.

This chain links TRBV7-2 with TRBJ1-3, with a tentative D call TRBD1 (5 bases). Germline assignment: CDR1 SGHTA and CDR2 FQGNSA. CDR3 length equals 15 residues. Trimming pared 3 bases from V and 0 bases from J, leaving 9 bases between. CDR3 bases: TGTGCCAGCAGCTTCAGGGCTAGCTCTGGAAACACCATATATTTT. It specifies CASSFRASSGNTIYF.

This clonotype was seen a few times. V gene TRBV23-1 combines with J gene TRBJ2-1; a possible D gene is TRBD2 (6 bases). TRBV23-1 counts as an open reading frame of uncertain function. Trimming cost V 4 bases and J 2 bases, with 9 bases left between them. The length of the CDR3 is 14 residues. In DNA, the CDR3 is TGCGCCAGCAGTCCGGGAGTTACCTACAATGAGCAGTTCTTC. This sequence encodes CASSPGVTYNEQFF.

As concerns this clonotype: This clone may be a read error of a much larger clone one base away. The V gene is TRBV28, the J gene TRBJ1-4, with 8 bases that match TRBD1. Germline-derived CDR1 and CDR2 are MDHEN and SYDVKM. The CDR3 is 14 residues long. The CDR3 loop reads CVSSSGTGDEKLFF. The CDR3 DNA sequence: TGTGTCAGCAGCTCCGGGACAGGAGATGAAAAACTGTTTTTT.

This clonotype has just a few counts. V gene TRBV14 combines with J gene TRBJ2-7, with no clear D. Trimming removed 3 bases at V and 0 bases at J, with 3 bases between. CDR1 SGHDN and CDR2 FVKESK come from the germline V gene. This CDR3 has 12 residues. CDR3 amino acids: CASSHSSYEQYV. For the CDR3, the DNA is TGTGCCAGCAGCCACTCCTCCTACGAGCAGTACGTC.

The chain couples TRBV7-9 to TRBJ1-6; D ambiguous. Trimming left V 3 bases short and J 7 bases short, with 7 bases between. Germline V CDR1 and CDR2: SEHNR, FQNEAQ (reference sequence). The CDR3 totals 13 residues. DNA of the CDR3: TGTGCCAGCAGCTTGTCCGGAAATTCACCCCTCCACTTT. Protein sequence: CASSLSGNSPLHF.

This clonotype was detected only a few times. V usage is TRBV6-5 and J usage is TRBJ1-2; D unclear. Trimming shortened V by 0 bases and J by 7 bases, and 6 bases separated the two germline ends. CDR3 length: 12 residues. CDR1 is MNHEY and CDR2 is SVGAGI in the germline V gene. The CDR3 region is CASSYSLGGYTF. In DNA, the CDR3 is TGTGCCAGCAGTTACTCTCTGGGTGGCTACACCTTC.

This clonotype appeared a few times. The chain's CDR3 is CASSLAWPGNEQFF. In DNA, the CDR3 is TGTGCCAGCAGCTTGGCATGGCCAGGGAACGAGCAGTTCTTC. V and J are TRBV7-2 and TRBJ2-7, with D perhaps TRBD1 (5 bases). The J call may be faulty, since TRBJ2-1 better matches the DNA end. The CDR3 has 14 residues. Germline V CDR1 and CDR2: SGHTA, FQGNSA.

V gene TRBV20-1 combines with J gene TRBJ2-3; 8 bases line up with TRBD2. Germline assignment: CDR1 DFQATT and CDR2 SNEGSKA (reference sequence). This CDR3 comprises 14 residues. The V and J ends lost 3 bases and 4 bases, in that order; junction bases with no gene match: 6. CDR3 sequence (DNA): TGCAGTGCTAGCGTGACTAGCGTGCCAGATACGCAGTATTTT. Its protein product is CSASVTSVPDTQYF.

The chain has TRBV20-1 and TRBJ2-3; D may correspond to TRBD1 or TRBD2 (6 bases each). The CDR3 loop spans 15 amino acids. V gave up 3 bases and J gave up 0 bases, with 13 bases separating them. The V gene's germline CDR1 is DFQATT and CDR2 SNEGSKA (reference sequence). CDR3 DNA sequence: TGCAGTGCTAGGTCTGGGGGGCATAGCACAGATACGCAGTATTTT. It yields the protein CSARSGGHSTDTQYF.

In its sample, this clonotype was seen a few times. The chain recombines TRBV10-3 with TRBJ2-5; TRBD2 matches at 7 bases. V shed 6 bases and J 3 bases; nucleotides not matched to a gene: 4. Germline loops: CDR1 ENHRY, CDR2 SYGVKD. CDR3 size: 13 residues. The CDR3 reads CAISGSGEETQYF. The CDR3 bases are TGTGCCATCAGCGGGAGCGGGGAAGAGACCCAGTACTTC.

DNA for the CDR3: TGCAGTGCTAGAGGGATAGCGGGGGGCTCCTACAATGAGCAGTTCTTC. Translation gives CSARGIAGGSYNEQFF. The chain combines TRBV20-1 with TRBJ2-1, with 10 bases that match TRBD2. V shed 1 base, J shed 0 bases, and the junction held 3 bases outside the gene matches. There are 16 residues in the CDR3. In germline, CDR1 is DFQATT, CDR2 SNEGSKA (reference sequence).

The chain has TRBV20-1 and TRBJ2-1; 12 positions match TRBD2. The CDR3 contains 19 residues. V lost 3 bases to trimming and J lost 4 bases; unmatched junction nucleotides: 16. Germline assignment: CDR1 DFQATT and CDR2 SNEGSKA (reference sequence). This CDR3 is CSASHGLLAGGFSYNEQFF. The CDR3 DNA reads as TGCAGTGCTAGTCATGGTTTACTAGCGGGGGGCTTTTCGTACAATGAGCAGTTCTTC.

The table lists this clonotype with a few counts. The chain recombines TRBV6-5 with TRBJ1-2, with 10 bases identical to TRBD1. CDR1 MNHEY and CDR2 SVGAGI come from the germline V gene. CDR3 length: 14 residues. The trim removed 5 bases at V and 5 bases at J, leaving 5 bases unmatched. In DNA, the CDR3 is TGTGCCAGCAGTAAAGGGACAGGGGAGTATGGCTACACCTTC. This gives the protein CASSKGTGEYGYTF.

The V gene is TRBV20-1, the J gene TRBJ2-7; D gene ambiguous. The CDR3 extends over 13 amino acids. Germline V gene data show CDR1 as DFQATT and CDR2 as SNEGSKA (reference sequence). Trimming left V 5 bases short and J 1 base short, with 12 bases between. The CDR3 is CSAPGLTSYEQYF. The CDR3 region has the DNA TGCAGTGCTCCGGGCCTCACTTCCTACGAGCAGTACTTC.

V gene TRBV6-1 combines with J gene TRBJ2-5; no definite D call. The J call may not be correct, given that the DNA end is closer to TRBJ2-1. CDR1 and CDR2 from the germline V gene are MNHNS and SASEGT. The CDR3 length is 14 residues. The CDR3 loop reads CASSEGVWMNEQFF. CDR3 nucleotide sequence: TGTGCCAGCAGTGAAGGCGTATGGATGAATGAGCAGTTCTTC.

This clonotype was observed many times. The V call is TRBV5-1, the J call TRBJ2-3, with D unclear. V was cut by 2 bases and J by 1 base, with 8 bases left in between. CDR3 length equals 14 residues. The germline CDR1 and CDR2 sequences are SGHRS and YFSETQ. CDR3 loop: CASSLPGGTDTQYF. Written as DNA, the CDR3 is TGCGCCAGCAGCTTACCCGGAGGCACAGATACGCAGTATTTT.

This clonotype was seen only a few times. V and J are TRBV19 and TRBJ2-1; 9 bases are a match to TRBD2. With V trimmed by 3 bases and J by 9 bases, 15 bases remained unmatched. The germline V gene encodes CDR1 LNHDA and CDR2 SQIVND (reference sequence). This CDR3 spans 17 amino acids. CDR3 DNA: TGTGCCAGTAGTATGCGTCCCCTTAGCGGGGGCGTCTTTGAGCAGTTCTTC. It translates to CASSMRPLSGGVFEQFF.

The rearrangement joins TRBV3-1 to TRBJ2-5; 14 bases line up with TRBD2. With V trimmed by 1 base and J by 9 bases, 7 bases remained unmatched. Per germline, CDR1 LGHDT and CDR2 YNNKEL (reference sequence). This CDR3 region has 16 residues. CDR3 region: CASSQGTSGGPGAQYF. The DNA of the CDR3 is TGTGCCAGCAGCCAAGGGACTAGCGGGGGGCCAGGGGCCCAGTACTTC.

The J gene is TRBJ1-4, the V gene TRBV7-2; 10 bases are shared with TRBD1. Trimming took 5 bases from V and 7 from J; bases not matched to a gene: 10. This CDR3 comprises 16 residues. CDR1 is SGHTA, CDR2 FQGNSA, per germline. CDR3 sequence (DNA): TGTGCCAGCAGCATAGGGACAGGGGATGTGGGTGAAAAACTGTTTTTT. As protein: CASSIGTGDVGEKLFF.

This clonotype was counted at least ten times. The V and J genes are TRBV12-3 or TRBV12-4 and TRBJ2-1; TRBD2 matches at 12 bases. Unmatched junction bases numbered 6, after V lost 3 bases and J lost 6 bases. The length of the CDR3 is 16 residues. For the CDR3, the DNA is TGTGCCAGCAGTTTTGGGTCTAGCGGGAGGGGCAATGAGCAGTTCTTC. This translates into CASSFGSSGRGNEQFF.

This rearrangement joins TRBV6-1 to TRBJ2-3, with D perhaps matching TRBD2 (5 bases). CDR3 length: 14 residues. Trimming removed 7 bases from V and 0 bases from J, with 11 bases in between. The germline V gene encodes CDR1 MNHNS and CDR2 SASEGT. This chain's CDR3 is CASMVGLSTDTQYF. CDR3 nucleotides: TGTGCCAGCATGGTCGGACTTAGCACAGATACGCAGTATTTT.

DNA for the CDR3: TGTGCCAGCAGCCCGGGACTACCAGGTAATGAGCAGTTCTTC. It is translated as CASSPGLPGNEQFF. This chain uses TRBV7-2 with TRBJ2-1, with 7 bases that match TRBD2. The V gene's germline CDR1 is SGHTA and CDR2 FQGNSA. V lost 5 bases, J lost 7 bases, and 8 bases stayed unmatched. CDR3 length: 14 amino acids.

The chain joins TRBV20-1 to TRBJ2-7; TRBD2 might be the D (6 bases). The J call may be incorrect, as the DNA end agrees better with TRBJ2-5. The CDR3 extends over 13 amino acids. Germline CDR1 DFQATT, CDR2 SNEGSKA (reference sequence). CDR3 in DNA: TGCAGTGCTAGAAGGGACTCCCAAGAGACCCAGTACTTC. Its translation: CSARRDSQETQYF.

The chain recombines TRBV7-2 with TRBJ2-3; TRBD2 aligns across 8 bases. Germline trimming cut 5 bases from V and 3 bases from J; bases unmatched to any gene: 7. Germline V lookup: CDR1 SGHTA, CDR2 FQGNSA. This CDR3 comprises 15 residues. The CDR3 sequence is CASSTPAGETDTQYF. CDR3 DNA: TGTGCCAGCAGCACCCCAGCGGGAGAGACAGATACGCAGTATTTT.